The source of this T cell receptor (beta chain) is a study of cytotoxic CD8 clonotypes in ibrutinib-treated CLL. About the research overall: By median approximately 63 months, about 12 had progressed and about 15 stayed remitted; responses had been 2 complete and approximately 24 partial.

Study findings and constraints: Under therapy, public clonotypes either contracted or stayed stable, and they were uncommon.

Researchers set a sequencing depth target of 1 in 200,000 to 1 in 1 million T cells. Generated by immunoSEQ multiplex PCR, the TCRdb table keeps only in-frame clones and is missing some. The data show approximately 32,000 clones, approximately 70% seen once. This clone has at least ten counts. The antigen remains undetermined. The CDR3 runs to 15 residues. Germline CDR1 and CDR2: MRHNA and SNTAGT. V trimming: 6 bases; J trimming: 4 bases; junction bases outside the gene matches: 10. V usage is TRBV6-4 and J usage is TRBJ1-1, with 8 bases that match TRBD1. The source is a human donor with chronic lymphocytic leukemia. The sequencing used PBMCs, collected before ibrutinib treatment. CDR3 amino acids: CASSVDRDVSTEAFF. As DNA, the CDR3 is TGTGCCAGCAGCGTGGACAGGGATGTGAGCACTGAAGCTTTCTTT.